This record looks at one TCR beta chain sequence and its context. Its antigen is unknown. No much larger clonotype is one base removed from it; base qualities were not supplied. In the prospective study, participants were roughly 18 to 100 years old, resided in approximately 22 geographic areas of the United States, and were enrolled through a virtual design. In the prospective study, participants were assigned to cohorts based on the clinical history participants reported in a screening survey and a study questionnaire. Recovered participants in ImmuneRACE Cohort 3 were defined as having two consecutive negative NP/OP PCR tests, clearance from a healthcare professional, or resolution of symptoms. In the prospective study, mobile phlebotomists collected whole blood, serum and a nasopharyngeal or oropharyngeal swab from each participant. Additional blood draws and questionnaires over an approximately 2-month period could optionally be provided by prospective study participants. Blood samples from the prospective study were shipped frozen or at room temperature prior to DNA extraction.

TCRbeta CDR3 regions were amplified from genomic DNA by means of the immunoSEQ Assay, a bias-controlled multiplex PCR. The original pipeline was this. The number of nucleated cells in each sample was estimated by amplification of reference gene primers within the assay. To quantify the absolute abundance of each unique TCRbeta CDR3 rearrangement, sequence reads were collapsed and filtered. Productive Simpson clonality was computed per sample as the square root of Simpson's diversity index over productive rearrangements. TCRdb limited this immuneACCESS table to in-frame rearrangements with V and J called. A share of clones is missing; checked studies link under half to unresolved V genes, and the rest is unexplained. V, J and clone size reflect that table, while D and trimming were determined from the DNA. The sample records a few hundred thousand clones, around nine tenths of which are singletons. The ten largest account for less than 2% of the sample.

This sample is part of a study of blood T cell repertoires in COVID-19 (dated by TCRdb to 2019 to 2021). Study-wide context: Samples from collaborators originated in the United States, Italy and Spain and spanned both the acute and convalescent phases of COVID-19. Sample metadata almost always included a de-identified subject ID, COVID-19 status, age in years and sex. A freely available public database, intended as a resource for researchers studying the immune response to SARS-CoV-2, is where the repertoires were released. The dataset comprised deeply sampled blood TCRbeta repertoires from subjects exposed to, actively infected with, or recovered from COVID-19. HLA class I and class II types, where available, came from metadata supplied by the sample provider rather than from assay-based typing. Samples were obtained from the ongoing ImmuneRACE study (first 160 participants) and from 950 to 1,500 subjects provided by 6 global collaborators. The material from the prospective study consisted of cDNA or gDNA derived from T cells, B-cell-depleted T cells, or PBMCs.

Paper-wide results and their limitations: How much clinical and demographic metadata was included differed by source and by participant, and the metadata was provided uncurated.

Material for sequencing was PBMCs or T cells enriched from blood (not recorded which). The receptor was derived from a woman in her 40s who had recovered from COVID-19.

The DNA sequence is given as TGTGCCAGCAGCTTTTACGGTAACACTGAAGCTTTCTTT. It is translated as CASSFYGNTEAFF. Recombination linked TRBV5-5 to TRBJ1-1; the D gene lacks a confident call. V loses 2 bases, J loses 2 bases, and the germline ends lie 7 bases apart. Looking up the germline V gene (reference sequence) yields CDR1 SGHKS and CDR2 YYEKEE. The cysteine opens and the phenylalanine closes a CDR3 of 13 amino acids. Only the CDR3 region is kept as DNA, spanning 39 bases read in frame from base 1.